What follows are 3 T cell receptor beta chains derived from one specimen sequenced in a study of human T cells and chemical hapten exposure. A single record per CDR3 protein comes from TCRdb applying MiXCR to the RACE reads. The data show 350,000 to 400,000 distinct CDR3 sequences, about 6% seen once. As for time point: patch test 2, 6 weeks after DPC sensitization. Treatment meaning: therapeutic diphenylcyclopropenone sensitization with weekly scalp DPC. The specimen comprised whole blood, sampled in connection with sensitization to the hapten diphenylcyclopropenone (DPC). The receptors stem from a woman younger than 35 with alopecia areata. Some clones in this sample may be carry-over from other donors' samples.

This clonotype was observed a few times. Here the CDR3 DNA reads TGTGCCAGCAGCGTAGTAGACGACCTCACTGAAGCTTTCTTT. It yields the protein CASSVVDDLTEAFF. V and J are TRBV9 and TRBJ1-1; D not certain. Trimming took 0 bases from V and 4 from J, leaving 10 bases between them. There are 14 residues in the CDR3. Germline loops: CDR1 SGDLS, CDR2 YYNGEE.

This clonotype was seen a few times. This chain links TRBV25-1 with TRBJ2-3, with D possibly being TRBD2 (7 bases). The V gene's germline CDR1 is MGHDK and CDR2 SYGVNS. V dropped 6 bases and J dropped 0 bases, with 19 bases sitting between them. The CDR3 extends over 17 amino acids. The DNA for the CDR3 is TGTGCCAGCAGCCTCTCCGGGCGGGGGCCAAGCACAGATACGCAGTATTTT. Its protein is CASSLSGRGPSTDTQYF.

This clonotype was found a few times. V usage is TRBV9 and J usage is TRBJ2-2, with unresolved D. The germline CDR1 and CDR2 sequences are SGDLS and YYNGEE. The ends were cut back, 0 bases at V and 7 bases at J, with 16 bases in the middle. The CDR3 is 16 amino acids. Written as DNA, the CDR3 is TGTGCCAGCAGCGTAGTCGGCGGAACAATGGGCGGGGAGCTGTTTTTT. This encodes CASSVVGGTMGGELFF.